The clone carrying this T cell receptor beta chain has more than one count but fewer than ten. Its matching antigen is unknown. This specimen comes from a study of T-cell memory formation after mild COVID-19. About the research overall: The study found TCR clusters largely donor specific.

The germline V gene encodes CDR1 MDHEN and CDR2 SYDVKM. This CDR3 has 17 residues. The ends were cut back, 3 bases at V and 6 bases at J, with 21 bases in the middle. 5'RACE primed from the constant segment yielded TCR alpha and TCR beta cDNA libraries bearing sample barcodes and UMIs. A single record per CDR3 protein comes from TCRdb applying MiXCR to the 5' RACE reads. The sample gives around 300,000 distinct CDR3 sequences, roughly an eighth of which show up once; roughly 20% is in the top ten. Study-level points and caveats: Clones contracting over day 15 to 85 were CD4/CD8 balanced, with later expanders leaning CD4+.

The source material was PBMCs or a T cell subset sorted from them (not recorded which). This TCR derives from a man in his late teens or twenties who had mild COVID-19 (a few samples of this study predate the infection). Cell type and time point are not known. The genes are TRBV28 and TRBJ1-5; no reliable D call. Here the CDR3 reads CASSLKSFSVRGQPQHF. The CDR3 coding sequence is TGTGCCAGCAGTTTGAAATCATTTTCGGTTCGTGGTCAGCCCCAGCATTTT.